This T cell receptor beta chain derives from a study of blood T cell repertoires in COVID-19. Original handling: Amplifying reference gene primers gave estimates of nucleated cell counts. Using immunoSEQ multiplex PCR, the repertoire was profiled, and TCRdb retains in-frame clones only, with some absent. That table furnishes V, J and clone size, whereas the DNA furnished D and trimming. The table includes more than 200,000 clones, approximately 87% detected once. The CDR3 runs to 15 residues. With 3 bases clipped from V and 8 bases from J, the junction kept 8 bases outside the gene matches. Germline loops: CDR1 KGHDR, CDR2 SFDVKD.

The chain combines TRBV24-1 with TRBJ1-2; 10 nucleotides match TRBD1. Sequenced input: peripheral blood. The clonotype comes from a woman between 70 and 85 years old with active or convalescent COVID-19. The CDR3 nucleotides read TGTGCCACCAGTGATACACGGACAGGGGGTCAGGGCTACACCTTC. Translating it yields CATSDTRTGGQGYTF.